This T cell receptor beta chain was observed in a study of T cell responses to AZD1222 COVID-19 vaccine. This table comes from immunoSEQ multiplex PCR, and its TCRdb copy is limited to in-frame clones, with some not included. The sample carries 98,000 or so clones, approximately 86% recorded once. Study findings and constraints: When two AZD1222 doses had been given, Spike-specific TCR breadth and depth rose. Just a handful of AZD1222 recipients tested seropositive at baseline.

The CDR3 has 15 amino acids. Germline-derived CDR1 and CDR2 are LNHDA and SQIVND (reference sequence). V gave up 7 bases and J gave up 0 bases; unmatched junction bases: 2. To note about this clone: The antigen is not known.

The source was peripheral blood, collected 28 days after the second dose of the MenACWY control vaccine. This clonotype was obtained from an adult who received the MenACWY meningococcal vaccine as a control. V and J are TRBV19 and TRBJ1-6, with TRBD1 identical over 8 bases. The CDR3 DNA sequence: TGTGCCAGTAAGACAGGGGTCTCCTATAATTCACCCCTCCACTTT. This translates into CASKTGVSYNSPLHF.